The 28 T cell receptor beta chains below come from one sample, sequenced in a study of tumor-infiltrating lymphocytes in localized non-small cell lung cancer. Profiling relied on immunoSEQ multiplex PCR, and the TCRdb table lists in-frame clones only, not all of them. The data hold 16,000 or so clones, with less than 80% observed a single time. Sequenced input: lung tumor tissue. The receptors derive from a human donor with non-small cell lung cancer.

The chain is built from TRBV5-1 and TRBJ2-2; 11 bases are a match to TRBD1. J lost 4 bases, V lost 3 bases, and 5 bases had no gene match. The CDR3 is made up of 16 amino acids. CDR1 is SGHRS, CDR2 YFSETQ, per germline. CDR3 protein: CASSYGQGASTGELFF. For the CDR3, the DNA is TGCGCCAGCAGCTATGGACAGGGGGCGAGCACCGGGGAGCTGTTTTTT.

J is TRBJ2-2 and V is TRBV19, with D possibly being TRBD1 (6 bases). Germline-derived CDR1 and CDR2 are LNHDA and SQIVND (reference sequence). This CDR3 has 13 amino acids. Trimming removed 6 bases at V and 3 bases at J, with 8 bases between. This CDR3 is CASRSGDTGELFF. The CDR3 bases are TGTGCCAGTAGATCAGGGGACACCGGGGAGCTGTTTTTT.

This clone has a single count. The chain couples TRBV30 to TRBJ1-5; no firm D call. The CDR3 length is 13 residues. Trimming cost V 0 bases and J 1 base, with 4 bases left between them. Germline V gene data show CDR1 as GTSNPN and CDR2 as SVGIG (reference sequence). The CDR3 DNA reads TGTGCCTGGAGTGTACTGAGCAATCAGCCCCAGCATTTT. Translation gives CAWSVLSNQPQHF.

The chain joins TRBV28 to TRBJ2-6; D gene uncertain. CDR3 length: 16 residues. Germline V gene lookup returns CDR1 MDHEN and CDR2 SYDVKM. The ends were cut back, 3 bases at V and 0 bases at J, with 9 bases in the middle. CDR3 loop: CASSFQGISGANVLTF. The CDR3 DNA reads TGTGCCAGCAGTTTTCAAGGGATCTCTGGGGCCAACGTCCTGACTTTC.

The J gene is TRBJ1-1, the V gene TRBV4-2; TRBD1 might be the D (5 bases). Per germline, CDR1 LGHNA and CDR2 YNFKEQ. The length of the CDR3 is 14 residues. V was trimmed by 0 bases and J by 8 bases, leaving 13 bases between them. CDR3 region: CASSQDQRRGEAFF. In DNA, the CDR3 is TGTGCCAGCAGCCAAGATCAACGGAGGGGCGAAGCTTTCTTT.

The gene calls are TRBV11-1 and TRBJ2-7; D not resolved. The germline CDR1 and CDR2 sequences are SGHAT and FQDESV (reference sequence). Trimming stripped 4 bases from V and 0 bases from J, with 10 bases between. This CDR3 region has 14 residues. The CDR3 loop is CASSSDPNSYEQYF. DNA of the CDR3: TGTGCCAGCAGCTCAGACCCAAACTCCTACGAGCAGTACTTC.

The CDR3 DNA sequence: TGTGCCAGCAACGCCAGGGGGGGACCCTACAATGAGCAGTTCTTC. The encoded protein is CASNARGGPYNEQFF. The rearrangement joins TRBV28 to TRBJ2-1, with D possibly called TRBD1 or TRBD2 (7 bases each). From germline, CDR1 is MDHEN and CDR2 SYDVKM. The CDR3 runs 15 residues. The V end lost 7 bases, the J end lost 2 bases, and 15 bases lay between the germline ends.

This sequence joins TRBV30 and TRBJ2-2; 7 nucleotides match TRBD2. V shed 3 bases and J 3 bases; nucleotides not matched to a gene: 7. Germline-derived CDR1 and CDR2 are GTSNPN and SVGIG (reference sequence). This CDR3 spans 15 amino acids. CDR3 coding DNA: TGTGCCTGGAGGGGTTTGGGAGGGTACACCGGGGAGCTGTTTTTT. Protein product: CAWRGLGGYTGELFF.

J is TRBJ1-2 and V is TRBV10-3, with unresolved D. The ends were cut back, 2 bases at V and 6 bases at J, with 13 bases in the middle. The CDR3 has 14 amino acids. The germline V gene encodes CDR1 ENHRY and CDR2 SYGVKD. The CDR3, as DNA: TGTGCCATCAGTGAGAGTGTCAGCCAGAATGGCTACACCTTC. Amino acids: CAISESVSQNGYTF.

This CDR3 is CASSLETGELFF. In DNA form, the CDR3 reads TGCGCCAGCAGCTTGGAGACCGGGGAGCTGTTTTTT. The rearrangement joins TRBV5-1 to TRBJ2-2; D unclear. V was shortened by 0 bases and J by 5 bases, with 2 bases between the two germline ends. CDR1 and CDR2 (germline): SGHRS, YFSETQ. The CDR3 spans 12 residues.

The genes are TRBV19 and TRBJ2-2; 10 nucleotides agree with TRBD2. Germline loops: CDR1 LNHDA, CDR2 SQIVND (reference sequence). This CDR3 comprises 16 residues. The V gene end was trimmed by 5 bases and the J gene end by 4 bases; junction bases not matched to a gene: 7. Written as DNA, the CDR3 is TGTGCCAGTAGTCGAGCTAGCGGGAGTGGCACCGGGGAGCTGTTTTTT. Translation gives CASSRASGSGTGELFF.

The chain joins TRBV29-1 to TRBJ2-5, with TRBD1 identical over 8 bases. The end of the DNA is better explained by TRBJ2-7, so the J call may be wrong. This CDR3 is 12 amino acids long. Germline loops: CDR1 SQVTM, CDR2 ANQGSEA. The CDR3 region is CSVGQGSYEQYF. The CDR3 nucleotides are TGCAGCGTTGGACAGGGGAGCTACGAGCAGTACTTC.

The J gene is TRBJ2-1, the V gene TRBV7-3; 14 bases align to TRBD2. The germline V gene encodes CDR1 SGHTA and CDR2 FQGTGA. V was clipped by 3 bases and J by 4 bases; unmatched bases: 2. CDR3 length: 16 residues. The CDR3 protein is CASSLTSGRVYNEQFF. The CDR3 DNA reads TGTGCCAGCAGCTTGACTAGCGGGAGGGTTTACAATGAGCAGTTCTTC.

CDR3 sequence (DNA): TGCGCCAGCAGCCAAGAGTTAGCGGGAGGGCCAGGAGATACGCAGTATTTT. Its protein is CASSQELAGGPGDTQYF. This rearrangement joins TRBV4-1 to TRBJ2-3; 11 positions agree with TRBD2. V dropped 0 bases and J dropped 5; count of bases not matched to a gene: 7. This CDR3 has 17 amino acids. Germline CDR1 MGHRA, CDR2 YSYEKL.

Comment on this clone: The junction differs from germline at one of its ends, possibly a read error. The chain recombines TRBV19 with TRBJ1-2; D unclear. This CDR3 has 13 residues. Germline CDR1 is LNHDA and CDR2 is SQIVND (reference sequence). The CDR3 region is CVSRSYLEDGYTF. The CDR3 DNA follows: TGTGTCAGTAGAAGCTATCTTGAGGATGGCTACACCTTC.

The chain has TRBV30 and TRBJ2-3; the D is unclear. Trimming removed 0 bases at V and 5 bases at J, with 6 bases between. The CDR3 has 12 amino acids. In germline, CDR1 is GTSNPN, CDR2 SVGIG (reference sequence). In DNA form, the CDR3 reads TGTGCCTGGAGTGTAGGTCTAGATACGCAGTATTTT. It specifies CAWSVGLDTQYF.

This clone appeared once. The chain links TRBV4-3 to TRBJ1-4, with 7 bases identical to TRBD1. CDR3 length: 16 amino acids. J gave up 7 bases and V 3 bases, and 11 bases lay outside the gene matches. Germline values: CDR1 LGHNA, CDR2 YSLEER. The CDR3 sequence is CASSQGDGTDSEKLFF. The CDR3 coding sequence is TGCGCCAGCAGCCAGGGGGACGGGACAGATTCTGAAAAACTGTTTTTT.

The chain is built from TRBV18 and TRBJ2-3, with 10 positions matching TRBD2. Looked up from germline, CDR1 is KGHSH and CDR2 is LQKENI. The CDR3 loop spans 17 amino acids. V dropped 2 bases and J dropped 2; count of bases not matched to a gene: 7. The CDR3 is CASSPVISGRFTDTQYF. CDR3 in DNA: TGTGCCAGCTCACCAGTTATTAGCGGGAGGTTCACAGATACGCAGTATTTT.

This clone counts as medium-sized. The gene calls are TRBV19 and TRBJ2-7, with 9 bases identical to TRBD2. The V segment lost 5 bases and the J segment 4 bases; nucleotides outside the gene matches: 6. Germline values: CDR1 LNHDA, CDR2 SQIVND (reference sequence). CDR3 length: 14 residues. CDR3 loop: CASSPRLAVYEQYF. The CDR3, as DNA: TGTGCCAGTAGTCCCCGACTAGCGGTATACGAGCAGTACTTC.

This chain connects TRBV23-1 to TRBJ2-2, with D possibly being TRBD1 or TRBD2 (6 bases each). TRBV23-1 is treated as an ORF (open reading frame) with a function not yet certain. The CDR3 is 15 residues long. Trimming stripped 8 bases from V and 0 bases from J, with 13 bases between. CDR3 sequence: CASPGAGSNTGELFF. The CDR3 region has the DNA TGCGCCAGCCCGGGGGCAGGTTCGAACACCGGGGAGCTGTTTTTT.

This clone appeared a few times. The chain has TRBV5-1 and TRBJ2-3; either TRBD1 or TRBD2 may fit D (5 bases each). The germline gives CDR1 SGHRS, CDR2 YFSETQ. The germline V and J ends were trimmed by 0 bases and 0 bases, with 11 bases remaining between them. There are 16 residues in the CDR3. DNA of the CDR3: TGCGCCAGCAGCTTGGTACTCGGGGCTAGCACAGATACGCAGTATTTT. Encoded protein: CASSLVLGASTDTQYF.

The chain couples TRBV11-2 to TRBJ1-1; unclear D gene. V lost 1 base and J lost 0, with 9 bases in between. Germline loops: CDR1 SGHAT, CDR2 FQNNGV. This CDR3 region has 15 residues. Here the CDR3 reads CASSLGRTMNTEAFF. The CDR3 nucleotides read TGTGCCAGCAGCTTAGGACGGACTATGAACACTGAAGCTTTCTTT. Using reference TRBV11-2 and TRBJ1-1 for the parts outside the CDR3, the full variable domain is EAGVAQSPRYKIIEKRQSVAFWCNPISGHATLYWYQQILGQGPKLLIQFQNNGVVDDSQLPKDRFSAERLKGVDSTLKIQPAKLEDSAVYLCASSLGRTMNTEAFFGQGTRLTVV.

This clone occurred a few times. The genes are TRBV2 and TRBJ1-5; TRBD1 matches at 12 bases. This CDR3 is 14 amino acids long. The V gene's germline CDR1 is SNHLY and CDR2 FYNNEI. V was pared by 4 bases and J by 6 bases, with 1 base of the junction left unmatched. The CDR3 region is CASSGDRGPQPQHF. CDR3 DNA sequence: TGTGCCAGCAGTGGGGACAGGGGGCCTCAGCCCCAGCATTTT.

Worth noting for this clone: Other DNA sequences from this sample encode an identical CDR3 as well. The chain carries TRBV19 and TRBJ2-3; unclear D gene. The germline V gene has CDR1 LNHDA and CDR2 SQIVND (reference sequence). CDR3 length: 13 residues. The V and J ends lost 1 base and 4 bases respectively, with 6 bases between them. For the CDR3, the DNA is TGTGCCAGTAGTATAGTCGGATCAGATACGCAGTATTTT. It is translated as CASSIVGSDTQYF.

This clone was observed once. This chain connects TRBV27 to TRBJ2-7; D is undetermined. The V gene's germline CDR1 is MNHEY and CDR2 SMNVEV (reference sequence). Between the trimmed V and J ends, which lost 5 bases and 4 bases, there was a span of 12 bases. CDR3 length: 13 amino acids. CDR3 sequence (DNA): TGTGCCAGCAGTCGCGATGCCCGATACGAGCAGTACTTC. Translated: CASSRDARYEQYF.

This clone was observed once. The chain carries TRBV2 and TRBJ1-1, with 9 bases matching TRBD1. The length of the CDR3 is 13 residues. V dropped 6 bases and J dropped 2; count of bases not matched to a gene: 1. Germline V CDR1 and CDR2: SNHLY, FYNNEI. The CDR3 sequence is CASRGQGNTEAFF. The CDR3 DNA reads as TGTGCCAGCAGGGGACAGGGTAACACTGAAGCTTTCTTT.

The chain couples TRBV29-1 to TRBJ1-3, with no clear D. Germline CDR1 SQVTM, CDR2 ANQGSEA. The CDR3 runs to 15 residues. With 5 bases removed from V and 3 bases from J, the gap between germline ends came to 17 bases. CDR3 region: CSVSKPDIGGNTIYF. CDR3 coding DNA: TGCAGCGTTTCCAAACCCGACATTGGTGGAAACACCATATATTTT.

Turning to this clone: Other DNA sequences in this specimen translate into the identical CDR3. The chain is built from TRBV2 and TRBJ1-5; 10 positions agree with TRBD1. J was trimmed by 5 bases and V by 5 bases; bases with no gene match: 3. The length of the CDR3 is 14 residues. The germline CDR1 and CDR2 sequences are SNHLY and FYNNEI. CDR3 coding DNA: TGTGCCAGCAGTTTGGACAGGGGGTATCAGCCCCAGCATTTT. Translating it yields CASSLDRGYQPQHF.